The next 22 T cell receptor beta chains were all read from a single sample in a study of post-analysis software for immune sequencing data. Study-level results: Relative to controls, patients had several TRBV segments at higher frequency, with TRBV5-6, TRBV5-1 and TRBV20-1 among these.

The library was made from cDNA and included unique molecular identifiers. TCRdb reprocessed the PCR reads with MiXCR, giving one entry per CDR3 protein. The sample consists of roughly 170,000 distinct CDR3 sequences, over 25% of them appearing once. The antigens these receptors bind are not known. Sequencing input: blood. All receptors come from a girl under 18 with multiple sclerosis.

This clonotype was picked up a small number of times. The DNA of the CDR3 is TGTGCCAGCAGCCCCTCTGGAAACACCATATATTTT. Translating gives CASSPSGNTIYF. V is TRBV7-9 and J is TRBJ1-3; D uncertain. CDR1 SEHNR and CDR2 FQNEAQ come from the germline V gene (reference sequence). The CDR3 runs to 12 residues. Trimming removed 5 bases at V and 0 bases at J, with 2 bases between.

The chain has TRBV7-2 and TRBJ2-5; TRBD2 is a possible D gene (7 bases). The DNA end is more similar to TRBJ2-7, so the J call may be wrong. The CDR3 covers 15 residues. CDR1 SGHTA and CDR2 FQGNSA come from the germline V gene. The CDR3 region is CASSPYTGRVYEQYF. DNA for the CDR3: TGTGCCAGCAGCCCCTATACAGGGAGGGTCTACGAGCAGTACTTC.

This chain connects TRBV5-1 to TRBJ2-6; D uncertain. Deletions cut 6 bases from V and 2 bases from J, with 12 bases between. The CDR3 extends over 15 amino acids. CDR1 and CDR2 (germline): SGHRS, YFSETQ. The CDR3 DNA is TGCGCCAGCACTTTCGCAGGCGCTGGGGCCAACGTCCTGACTTTC. Translated, it gives CASTFAGAGANVLTF.

This clonotype was counted ten times or more. The chain uses TRBV24-1 and TRBJ2-7, with 10 nucleotides matching TRBD2. The CDR3 consists of 16 residues. After removal of 5 bases from V and 5 bases from J, the junction contained 11 bases not matched to a gene. The germline V gene has CDR1 KGHDR and CDR2 SFDVKD. The CDR3 DNA reads as TGTGCCACCAGTGTGGGAGGGGAACTAGCGGGAAACGAGCAGTACTTC. Its translation: CATSVGGELAGNEQYF.

Of note for this clonotype: A much bigger clone sits one base away, suggesting this may be a read error. The rearrangement links TRBV20-1 to TRBJ1-2; D is perhaps TRBD1 (5 bases). The germline CDR1 and CDR2 sequences are DFQATT and SNEGSKA (reference sequence). CDR3 length equals 12 residues. Deletions cut 7 bases from V and 7 bases from J, with 16 bases between. CDR3 region: CSVGTTVCGYTF. CDR3 in DNA: TGCAGTGTCGGGACCACCGTCTGTGGCTACACCTTC.

This clonotype was seen a handful of times. Possible read error: a much larger clone is one base away. The genes are TRBV12-3 or TRBV12-4 and TRBJ2-4, with D possibly TRBD1 on 6 matching bases. The J call may not be correct, given that the DNA end is closer to TRBJ2-7. The CDR3 is 12 residues long. In DNA form, the CDR3 reads TGTGTCAGCAGTGCGGACAGCTACGAGCAGTACTTC. Protein product: CVSSADSYEQYF.

This clonotype was detected ten times or more. V gene TRBV12-3 or TRBV12-4 combines with J gene TRBJ2-7, with D unresolved. There are 12 residues in the CDR3. Trimming stripped 5 bases from V and 6 bases from J, with 11 bases between. The CDR3 DNA reads TGTGCCAGCAGTCTCCTGGACCGCGAGCAGTACTTC. Translated: CASSLLDREQYF.

The sample holds a few counts of this clonotype. This chain connects TRBV24-1 to TRBJ2-3; 7 nucleotides match TRBD1. Losses at the gene ends were 4 bases for V and 0 bases for J; bases not matched to a gene: 3. CDR1 is KGHDR and CDR2 is SFDVKD in the germline V gene. The CDR3 is made up of 15 amino acids. The CDR3 region has the DNA TGTGCCACCAGTGACCCGACAGGGAGCACAGATACGCAGTATTTT. It encodes CATSDPTGSTDTQYF.

About this clonotype: A much bigger clone sits one base away, suggesting this may be a read error. This chain uses TRBV6-5 with TRBJ2-5; 10 bases fit TRBD2. The CDR3 sequence is 16 residues long. Germline CDR1 reads MNHEY; CDR2 reads SVGAGI. The CDR3, as DNA: TGTGCCAACAGTTACTCTCTAGCGGGAGCAGGAGAGACCCAGTACTTC. This encodes CANSYSLAGAGETQYF.

The sample holds many counts of this clonotype. This chain connects TRBV6-5 to TRBJ1-2; D gene uncertain. The length of the CDR3 is 14 residues. V shed 4 bases and J shed 0 bases, with 9 bases lying between them. Germline values: CDR1 MNHEY, CDR2 SVGAGI. CDR3 DNA sequence: TGTGCCAGCAGTTCGACACCAACTAACTATGGCTACACCTTC. This gives the protein CASSSTPTNYGYTF.

This clonotype turned up a few times. V gene TRBV5-1 combines with J gene TRBJ1-2; D unclear. The ends were cut back, 0 bases at V and 4 bases at J, with 7 bases in the middle. The CDR3 is 13 residues long. Germline lookup yields CDR1 SGHRS and CDR2 YFSETQ. DNA of the CDR3: TGCGCCAGCAGCTTGGCGTCGGGCTATGGCTACACCTTC. This codes for CASSLASGYGYTF.

The DNA of the CDR3 is TGTGCCAGCAGCTTAGCGGCCGGGGGAGAGGGAGCTTTCTTT. Its protein is CASSLAAGGEGAFF. The V gene is TRBV7-9, the J gene TRBJ1-1, with D possibly being TRBD1 (5 bases). The CDR3 spans 14 residues. The germline gives CDR1 SEHNR, CDR2 FQNEAQ (reference sequence). V lost 0 bases to trimming and J lost 10 bases, with 15 bases between them.

This clonotype was observed a handful of times. The rearrangement joins TRBV19 to TRBJ2-7; 7 positions agree with TRBD1. CDR1 is LNHDA, CDR2 SQIVND, per germline (reference sequence). This CDR3 contains 15 residues. With 5 bases clipped from V and 3 bases from J, the junction kept 10 bases outside the gene matches. CDR3 loop: CASSAGIGGFYEQYF. CDR3 DNA sequence: TGTGCCAGTAGTGCGGGCATAGGGGGCTTCTACGAGCAGTACTTC.

The chain joins TRBV25-1 to TRBJ1-4; 11 positions match TRBD1. The CDR3 is 16 amino acids. The J segment lost 6 bases and the V segment lost 3 bases, leaving 6 bases of the junction unmatched. The germline V gene encodes CDR1 MGHDK and CDR2 SYGVNS. CDR3 in DNA: TGTGCCAGCAGTGACCGGACAGGGGGCGCCTATGAAAAACTGTTTTTT. It encodes CASSDRTGGAYEKLFF.

This clonotype was observed many times. CDR3 sequence: CASSLTLYNEQFF. The CDR3 bases are TGTGCCAGCAGTTTAACCCTATACAATGAGCAGTTCTTC. The chain recombines TRBV27 with TRBJ2-1; D is undetermined. This CDR3 contains 13 residues. Trimming left V 2 bases short and J 4 bases short, with 6 bases between. Germline lookup yields CDR1 MNHEY and CDR2 SMNVEV (reference sequence).

In this sample, this clonotype turned up many times. V usage is TRBV7-9 and J usage is TRBJ2-7; D unclear. Germline CDR1 and CDR2: SEHNR and FQNEAQ (reference sequence). The V gene lost 3 bases and the J gene lost 2 bases, with 11 bases spanning the gap. This CDR3 has 14 amino acids. The CDR3 region has the DNA TGTGCCAGCAGCTTTTGGACCGAAACCTACGAGCAGTACTTC. This encodes CASSFWTETYEQYF.

The V gene is TRBV6-6, the J gene TRBJ2-5; 9 nucleotides line up with TRBD1. The CDR3 consists of 12 residues. Germline loops: CDR1 MNHNY, CDR2 SVGAGI (reference sequence). J was trimmed by 6 bases and V by 7 bases; bases with no gene match: 3. This chain's CDR3 is CASNDRGKTQYF. CDR3 bases: TGTGCCAGCAACGACAGGGGGAAGACCCAGTACTTC.

This clonotype has a handful of counts. This rearrangement joins TRBV18 to TRBJ2-1; 7 bases are shared with TRBD2. Germline CDR1 KGHSH, CDR2 LQKENI. V dropped 3 bases and J dropped 7; count of bases not matched to a gene: 9. The CDR3 is 15 amino acids. The CDR3 spells CASSPNWDYSNEQFF. CDR3 DNA sequence: TGTGCCAGCTCACCCAACTGGGACTATTCGAATGAGCAGTTCTTC.

Many counts were recorded for this clonotype. This chain links TRBV20-1 with TRBJ2-3; D may be TRBD2 (5 bases). V lost 4 bases and J lost 3, with 8 bases in between. Germline CDR1 DFQATT, CDR2 SNEGSKA (reference sequence). The CDR3 extends over 12 amino acids. CDR3 sequence (DNA): TGCAGTGCTATGAGCGGAACAGATACGCAGTATTTT. It codes for CSAMSGTDTQYF.

In its sample, this clonotype was seen a few times. CDR3 in DNA: TGTGCCAGCAGCTTAGGGACAGGAAGCACAGATACGCAGTATTTT. Residues: CASSLGTGSTDTQYF. The chain recombines TRBV7-3 with TRBJ2-3, with 8 positions matching TRBD1. The CDR3 is 15 amino acids. J gave up 0 bases and V 2 bases, and 1 base lay outside the gene matches. CDR1 is SGHTA and CDR2 is FQGTGA in the germline V gene.

This rearrangement joins TRBV12-3 or TRBV12-4 to TRBJ2-3; D is undetermined. V shed 7 bases and J shed 2 bases, with 4 bases lying between them. The CDR3 loop spans 11 amino acids. The CDR3 DNA follows: TGTGCCAGCATTAACACAGATACGCAGTATTTT. Translation: CASINTDTQYF.

This sequence joins TRBV5-1 and TRBJ2-1, with TRBD2 identical over 7 bases. Matching the DNA end better, TRBJ2-7 makes the J call doubtful. The CDR3 length is 16 residues. CDR1 and CDR2 (germline): SGHRS, YFSETQ. CDR3 nucleotide sequence: TGCGCCAGCAGCTTGGGGGGCGGGAGCTCCTACAATGAGCAGTACTTC. It codes for CASSLGGGSSYNEQYF.